This TCR beta chain appears in the sequencing data of a study of Ad26.COV2.S vaccination and SARS-CoV-2 variants. Treatment meaning: some 19 received Ad26.COV2.S at low or high dose, single or two shots; 5 received placebo; per-sample allocation not given. Vaccine and placebo recipients were sampled on day 63 after the first injection. TCRdb's copy holds only in-frame clones and misses some; the assay was immunoSEQ multiplex PCR. The data contain hundreds of thousands of clones, about 85% of them seen just once; the ten biggest clones take up 6.4%. Concerning this clone itself: Its specificity is unknown.

Whole-study findings and limits: Whether participants received vaccine or placebo, their non-spike TCR breadth was similar.

With 0 bases removed from V and 3 bases from J, the gap between germline ends came to 18 bases. The CDR3 spans 18 residues. Germline V gene sequence: CDR1 SGDLS, CDR2 YYNGEE. The source material was peripheral blood, sampled in a trial of Ad26.COV2.S vaccine versus placebo. This sequence was found in a person between 18 and 60 years old who received the Ad26.COV2.S COVID-19 vaccine or a placebo. The chain employs TRBV9 and TRBJ2-2; perhaps TRBD1 as D (5 bases). In nucleotides, the CDR3 is TGTGCCAGCAGCGTAGCACCGGAAGGGGCCTTGTACACCGGGGAGCTGTTTTTT. It specifies CASSVAPEGALYTGELFF.